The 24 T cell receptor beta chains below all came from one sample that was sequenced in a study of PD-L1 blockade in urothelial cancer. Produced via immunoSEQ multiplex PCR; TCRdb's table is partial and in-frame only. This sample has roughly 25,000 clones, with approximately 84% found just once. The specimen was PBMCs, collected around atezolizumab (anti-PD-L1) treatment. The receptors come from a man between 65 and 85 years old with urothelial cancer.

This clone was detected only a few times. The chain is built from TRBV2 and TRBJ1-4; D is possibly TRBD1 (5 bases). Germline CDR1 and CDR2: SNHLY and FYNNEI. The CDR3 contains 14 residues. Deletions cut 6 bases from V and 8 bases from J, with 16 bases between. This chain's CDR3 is CASRETDTEEKLFF. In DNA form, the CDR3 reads TGTGCCAGCAGGGAGACAGACACCGAAGAAAAACTGTTTTTT.

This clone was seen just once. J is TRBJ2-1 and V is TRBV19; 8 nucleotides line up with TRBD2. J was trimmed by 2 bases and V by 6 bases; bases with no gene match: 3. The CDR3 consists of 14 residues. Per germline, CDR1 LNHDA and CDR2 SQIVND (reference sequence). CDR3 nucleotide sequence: TGTGCCAGTAGCGGGGGGGGAACCTACAATGAGCAGTTCTTC. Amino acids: CASSGGGTYNEQFF.

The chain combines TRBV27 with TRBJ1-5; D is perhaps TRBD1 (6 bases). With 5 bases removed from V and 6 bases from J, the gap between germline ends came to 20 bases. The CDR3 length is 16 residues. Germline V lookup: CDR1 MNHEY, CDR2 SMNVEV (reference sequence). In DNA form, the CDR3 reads TGTGCCAGCAGTCCCTCCGGGACAAGCGATAGTCAGCCCCAGCATTTT. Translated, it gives CASSPSGTSDSQPQHF.

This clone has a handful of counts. Here the CDR3 reads CASSVARGNTIYF. The CDR3 nucleotides read TGTGCCAGCAGTGTGGCCAGGGGAAACACCATATATTTT. The rearrangement links TRBV2 to TRBJ1-3; D call uncertain. Germline V gene sequence: CDR1 SNHLY, CDR2 FYNNEI. The CDR3 contains 13 residues. V was cut by 4 bases and J by 4 bases, with 8 bases left in between.

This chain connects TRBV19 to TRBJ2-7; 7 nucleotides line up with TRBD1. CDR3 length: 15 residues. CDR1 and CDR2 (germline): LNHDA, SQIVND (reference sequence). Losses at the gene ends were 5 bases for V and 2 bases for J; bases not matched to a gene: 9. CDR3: CASSGRDRTPYEQYF. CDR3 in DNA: TGTGCCAGTAGTGGCCGGGACAGAACCCCCTACGAGCAGTACTTC.

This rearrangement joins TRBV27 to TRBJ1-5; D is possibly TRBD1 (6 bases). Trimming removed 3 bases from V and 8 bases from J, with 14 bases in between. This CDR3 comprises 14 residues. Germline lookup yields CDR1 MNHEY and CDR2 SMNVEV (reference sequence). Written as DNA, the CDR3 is TGTGCCAGCAGTTTTGGGGGGGCGGAGGAGCCCCAGCATTTT. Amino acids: CASSFGGAEEPQHF.

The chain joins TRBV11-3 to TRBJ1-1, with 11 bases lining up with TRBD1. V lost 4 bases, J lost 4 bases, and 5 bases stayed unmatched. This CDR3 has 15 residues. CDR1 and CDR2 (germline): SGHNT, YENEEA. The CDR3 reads CASSSDRGQVTEAFF. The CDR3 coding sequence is TGTGCCAGCAGCTCGGACAGGGGGCAGGTCACTGAAGCTTTCTTT.

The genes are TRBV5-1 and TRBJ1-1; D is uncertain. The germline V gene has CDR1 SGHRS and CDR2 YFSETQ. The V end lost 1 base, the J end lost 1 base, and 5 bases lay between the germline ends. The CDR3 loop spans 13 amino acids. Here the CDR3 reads CASSLLSNTEAFF. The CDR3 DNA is TGCGCCAGCAGCTTGCTATCGAACACTGAAGCTTTCTTT.

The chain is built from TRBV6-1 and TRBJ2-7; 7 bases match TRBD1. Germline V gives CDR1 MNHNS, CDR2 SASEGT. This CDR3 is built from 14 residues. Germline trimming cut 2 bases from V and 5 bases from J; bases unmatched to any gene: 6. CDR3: CASSETGVVNEQYF. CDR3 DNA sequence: TGTGCCAGCAGTGAAACAGGGGTAGTAAACGAGCAGTACTTC.

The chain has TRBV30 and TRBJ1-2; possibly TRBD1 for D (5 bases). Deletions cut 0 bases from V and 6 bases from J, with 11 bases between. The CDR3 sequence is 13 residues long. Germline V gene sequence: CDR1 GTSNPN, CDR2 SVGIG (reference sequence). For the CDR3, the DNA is TGTGCCTGGAGTGTACGGGGGATTGATGGCTACACCTTC. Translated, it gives CAWSVRGIDGYTF. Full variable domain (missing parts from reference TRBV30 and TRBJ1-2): SQTIHQWPATLVQPVGSPLSLECTVEGTSNPNLYWYRQAAGRGLQLLFYSVGIGQISSEVPQNLSASRPQDRQFILSSKKLLLSDSGFYLCAWSVRGIDGYTFGSGTRLTVV.

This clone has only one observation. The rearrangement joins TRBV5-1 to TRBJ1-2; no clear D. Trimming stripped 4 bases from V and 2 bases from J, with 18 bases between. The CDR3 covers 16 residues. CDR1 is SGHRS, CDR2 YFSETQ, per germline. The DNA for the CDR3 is TGCGCCAGCAGCCAAGCCTCGGGGTGGTCGAACTATGGCTACACCTTC. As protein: CASSQASGWSNYGYTF.

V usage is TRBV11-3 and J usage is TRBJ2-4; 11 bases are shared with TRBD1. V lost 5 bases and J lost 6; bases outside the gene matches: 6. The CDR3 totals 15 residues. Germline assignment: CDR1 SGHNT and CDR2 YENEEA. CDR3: CASSNPGTGGNIQYF. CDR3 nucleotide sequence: TGTGCCAGCAGCAACCCCGGGACAGGGGGAAACATTCAGTACTTC.

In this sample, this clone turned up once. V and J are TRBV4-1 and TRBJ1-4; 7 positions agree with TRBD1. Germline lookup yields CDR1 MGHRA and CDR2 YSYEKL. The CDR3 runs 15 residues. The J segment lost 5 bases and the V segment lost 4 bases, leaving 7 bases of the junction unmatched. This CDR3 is CASSPHRGRNEKLFF. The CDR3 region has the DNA TGCGCCAGCAGCCCCCACAGGGGTAGAAATGAAAAACTGTTTTTT.

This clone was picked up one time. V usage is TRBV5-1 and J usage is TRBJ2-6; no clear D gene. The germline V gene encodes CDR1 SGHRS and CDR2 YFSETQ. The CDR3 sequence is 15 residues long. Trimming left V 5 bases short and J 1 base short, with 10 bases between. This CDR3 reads CASRNYSSGANVLTF. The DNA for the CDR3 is TGCGCCAGCAGAAATTATTCGTCTGGGGCCAACGTCCTGACTTTC.

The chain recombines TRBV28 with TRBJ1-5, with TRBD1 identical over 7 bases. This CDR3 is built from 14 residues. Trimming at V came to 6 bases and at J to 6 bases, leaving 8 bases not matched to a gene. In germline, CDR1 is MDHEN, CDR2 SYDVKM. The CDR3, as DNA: TGTGCCAGCAGCCTAAGACAGGGTGTTCAGCCCCAGCATTTT. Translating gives CASSLRQGVQPQHF.

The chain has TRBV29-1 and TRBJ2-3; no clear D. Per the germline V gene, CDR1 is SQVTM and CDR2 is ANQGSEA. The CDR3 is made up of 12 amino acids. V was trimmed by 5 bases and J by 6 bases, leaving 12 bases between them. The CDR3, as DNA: TGCAGCGTTCTGACATCTCGGGATACGCAGTATTTT. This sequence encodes CSVLTSRDTQYF.

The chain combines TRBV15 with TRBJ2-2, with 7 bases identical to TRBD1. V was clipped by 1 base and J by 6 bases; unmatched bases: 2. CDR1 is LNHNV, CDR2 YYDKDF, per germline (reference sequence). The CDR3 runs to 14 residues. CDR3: CATSRVGGAGELFF. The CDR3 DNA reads TGTGCCACCAGCAGAGTAGGGGGCGCCGGGGAGCTGTTTTTT.

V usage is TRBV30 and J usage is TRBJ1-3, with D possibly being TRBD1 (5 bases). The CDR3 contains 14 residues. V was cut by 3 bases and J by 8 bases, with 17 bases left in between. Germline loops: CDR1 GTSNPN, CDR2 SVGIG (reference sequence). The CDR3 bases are TGTGCCTGGAGCGGAGGGACCGGGCCGGACACCATATATTTT. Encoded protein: CAWSGGTGPDTIYF.

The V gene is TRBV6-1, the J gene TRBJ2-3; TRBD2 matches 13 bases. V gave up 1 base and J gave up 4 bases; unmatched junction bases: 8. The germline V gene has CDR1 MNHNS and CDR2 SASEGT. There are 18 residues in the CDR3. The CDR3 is CASSEERGLAGVADTQYF. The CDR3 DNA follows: TGTGCCAGCAGTGAAGAACGAGGACTAGCGGGAGTCGCAGATACGCAGTATTTT.

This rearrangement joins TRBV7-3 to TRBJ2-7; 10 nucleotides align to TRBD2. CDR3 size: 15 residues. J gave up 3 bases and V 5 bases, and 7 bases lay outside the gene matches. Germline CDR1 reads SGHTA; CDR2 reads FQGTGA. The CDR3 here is CASSPVAGGNYEQYF. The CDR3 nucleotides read TGTGCCAGCAGCCCCGTAGCGGGAGGAAACTACGAGCAGTACTTC.

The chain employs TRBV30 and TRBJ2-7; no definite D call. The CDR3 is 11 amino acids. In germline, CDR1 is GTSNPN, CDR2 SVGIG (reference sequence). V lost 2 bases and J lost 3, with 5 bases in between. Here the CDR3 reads CAWSYYYEQYF. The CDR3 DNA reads TGTGCCTGGAGTTACTACTACGAGCAGTACTTC.

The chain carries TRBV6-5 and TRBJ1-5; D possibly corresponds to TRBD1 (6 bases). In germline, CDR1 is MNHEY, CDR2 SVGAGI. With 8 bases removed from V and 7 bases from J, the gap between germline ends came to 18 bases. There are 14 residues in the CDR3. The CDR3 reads CASRKGGAEQPQHF. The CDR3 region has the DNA TGTGCCAGCCGGAAAGGGGGGGCTGAGCAGCCCCAGCATTTT.

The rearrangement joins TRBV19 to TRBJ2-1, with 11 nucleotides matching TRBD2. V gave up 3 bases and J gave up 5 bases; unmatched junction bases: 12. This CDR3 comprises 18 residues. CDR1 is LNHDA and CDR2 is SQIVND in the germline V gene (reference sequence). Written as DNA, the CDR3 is TGTGCCAGTAGTATTCCCCTAGCGGGAGGACAATATAACAATGAGCAGTTCTTC. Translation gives CASSIPLAGGQYNNEQFF.

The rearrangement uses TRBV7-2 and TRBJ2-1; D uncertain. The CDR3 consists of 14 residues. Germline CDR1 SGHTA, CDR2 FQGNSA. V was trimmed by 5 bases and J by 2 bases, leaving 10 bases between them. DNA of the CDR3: TGTGCCAGCAGCCTTAATGTCGCCTACAATGAGCAGTTCTTC. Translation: CASSLNVAYNEQFF.